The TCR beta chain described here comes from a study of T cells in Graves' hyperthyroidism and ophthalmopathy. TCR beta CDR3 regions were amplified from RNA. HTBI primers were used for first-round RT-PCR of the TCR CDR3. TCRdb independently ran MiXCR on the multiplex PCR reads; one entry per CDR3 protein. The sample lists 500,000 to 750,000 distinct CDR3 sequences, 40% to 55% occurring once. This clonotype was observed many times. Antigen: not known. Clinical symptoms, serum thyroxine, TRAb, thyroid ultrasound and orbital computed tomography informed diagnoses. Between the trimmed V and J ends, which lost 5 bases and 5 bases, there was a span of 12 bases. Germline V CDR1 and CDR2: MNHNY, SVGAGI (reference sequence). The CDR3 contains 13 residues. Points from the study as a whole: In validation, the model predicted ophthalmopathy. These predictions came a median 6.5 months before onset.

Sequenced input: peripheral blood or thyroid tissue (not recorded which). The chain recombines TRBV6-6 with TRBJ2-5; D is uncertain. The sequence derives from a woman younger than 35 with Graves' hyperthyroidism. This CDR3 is CASSASQRETQYF. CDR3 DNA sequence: TGTGCCAGCAGTGCCTCCCAGCGTGAGACCCAGTACTTC.